This note documents a single T cell receptor beta chain sequence. Trimming left V 0 bases short and J 4 bases short, with 4 bases between. The CDR3 runs to 12 residues. Germline V lookup: CDR1 MNHNY, CDR2 SVGAGI (reference sequence). The data derive from a study of cytotoxic CD8 clonotypes in ibrutinib-treated CLL. With sequencing, the targeted depth ranged from 1 in 200,000 to 1 in 1 million T cells. Using immunoSEQ multiplex PCR, the repertoire was profiled, and TCRdb retains in-frame clones only, with some absent. The sample shows 150,000 or so clones, about 72% of them seen only once. The input for sequencing was PBMCs, taken after 12 months of ibrutinib treatment. The chain carries TRBV6-6 and TRBJ2-7; D is undetermined. This receptor was obtained from a human donor with chronic lymphocytic leukemia. CDR3 sequence reads: CASSYSTYEQYF. For the CDR3, the DNA is TGTGCCAGCAGTTACTCAACTTACGAGCAGTACTTC.